The following is a TCR beta chain sequence with its context. What it binds is unknown. V lost 3 bases and J lost 13, with 17 bases in between. The CDR3 totals 13 residues. Germline V CDR1 and CDR2: SGHVS, FQNEAQ. In patients chosen for sequencing, flow cytometry had shown CD8+CD57+ cell expansion. Sampling of blood occurred while the patients had still received no therapy. Genomic DNA acted as the template from which TCR beta VDJ combination and CDR3 sequence profiling were carried out. A single record per CDR3 protein comes from TCRdb applying MiXCR to the reads. The repertoire consists of about 270,000 distinct CDR3 sequences, with approximately 80% occurring once and the leading ten covering 40% to 50%. The sample comes from a study of CD8+CD57+ T cells in acquired aplastic anemia. Study information: Each DNA sample taken from sorted CD4+ and CD8+ cells came to about 3.4 ug on average. Whole-study results and caveats: Statistical testing detected no significant gap in CD8+ Simpson's diversity between patients and controls.

Sequencing input: sorted CD4+, CD8+, or CD8+CD57+ T cells (not recorded which) from PBMCs. The rearrangement joins TRBV7-8 to TRBJ2-3, with D perhaps TRBD1 or TRBD2 (6 bases each). This receptor was taken from a human donor with aplastic anemia. The CDR3 DNA reads as TGTGCCAGCAGCTTCGGGGGCACAGATGATAAGTATTTT. Amino acid sequence: CASSFGGTDDKYF.